The T cell receptor beta chain described here comes from a study of cytomegalovirus exposure and HLA in healthy donors. Study-wide results and caveats: Reported findings show TCR beta sequences accurately forecast HLA-A and HLA-B alleles in most subjects. Generally TCR sequences proved uncommon, though certain public TCRs appeared in numerous donors. Presence/absence analyses assumed roughly uniform sequencing depth across donors, which may not hold.

In its sample, this clone was seen a few times. What it binds is unknown. 60 Vbeta and 13 Jbeta primers were used in PCR. Only in-frame clones appear in the TCRdb table, and some are missing; sequencing was by immunoSEQ multiplex PCR. The sample consists of about 140,000 clones, roughly 10% of them appearing once. CDR1 is SNHLY, CDR2 FYNNEI, per germline. This CDR3 comprises 14 residues. J gave up 4 bases and V 5 bases, and 2 bases lay outside the gene matches. This receptor was obtained from a male donor in good health and CMV-seronegative. The sample consisted of PBMCs. J is TRBJ2-1 and V is TRBV2, with TRBD2 identical over 10 bases. The CDR3 DNA sequence: TGTGCCAGCAGTCGGACTAGCGGATACAATGAGCAGTTCTTC. Translated: CASSRTSGYNEQFF. Full variable domain (missing parts from reference TRBV2 and TRBJ2-1): EPEVTQTPSHQVTQMGQEVILRCVPISNHLYFYWYRQILGQKVEFLVSFYNNEISEKSEIFDDQFSVERPDGSNFTLKIRSTKLEDSAMYFCASSRTSGYNEQFFGPGTRLTVL.